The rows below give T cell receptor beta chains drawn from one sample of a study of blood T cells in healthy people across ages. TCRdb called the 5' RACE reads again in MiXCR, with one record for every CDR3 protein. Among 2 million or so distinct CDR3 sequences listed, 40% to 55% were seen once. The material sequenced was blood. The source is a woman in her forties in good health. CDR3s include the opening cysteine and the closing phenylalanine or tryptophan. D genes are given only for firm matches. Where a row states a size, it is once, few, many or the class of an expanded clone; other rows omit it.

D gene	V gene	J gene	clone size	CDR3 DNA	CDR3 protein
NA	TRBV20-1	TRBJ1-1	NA	TGCAGTGCTGCCTCGGCAGTGAACACTGAAGCTTTCTTT	CSAASAVNTEAFF
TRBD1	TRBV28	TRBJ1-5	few	TGTGCCAGCAGTTTACCCGACAGGGTCGATCAGCCCCAGCATTTT	CASSLPDRVDQPQHF
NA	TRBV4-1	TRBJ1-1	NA	TGCGCCAGCAGCCAAGTGCTAACACCGACGGAGACAAAAGCTTTCTTT	CASSQVLTPTETKAFF
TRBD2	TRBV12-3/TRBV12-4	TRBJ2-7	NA	TGTGCCAGCAGTTCTAGCGGGAGCTCTAACGAGCAGTACTTC	CASSSSGSSNEQYF
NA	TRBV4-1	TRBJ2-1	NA	TGCGCCAGCAGCCAAGAAACTAGCCCGCAGTTCTTC	CASSQETSPQFF
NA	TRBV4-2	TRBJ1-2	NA	TGTGCCAGCAGCCCCAAAATCGGAGAAGGCTACACCTTC	CASSPKIGEGYTF
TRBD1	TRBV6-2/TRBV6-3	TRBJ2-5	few	TGTGCCAGCAGTTACCCCCGACAGGGGGAGACCCAGTACTTC	CASSYPRQGETQYF
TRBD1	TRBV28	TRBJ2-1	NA	TGTGCCAGCAGTGATATAGGACAGGGGGCATTCAATGAGCAGTTCTTC	CASSDIGQGAFNEQFF
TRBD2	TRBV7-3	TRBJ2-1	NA	TGTGCCAGCAGCTTAAGCGGGGGGTCAATTTACAATGAGCAGTTCTTC	CASSLSGGSIYNEQFF
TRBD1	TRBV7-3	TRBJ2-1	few	TGTGCCAGCAGCCATACAGGGGGCCTCCTCAATGAGCAGTTCTTC	CASSHTGGLLNEQFF
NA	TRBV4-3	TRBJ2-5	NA	TGCGCCAGCAGCCAAGGTACCCTTGTAGAGAGGGAGACCCAGTACTTC	CASSQGTLVERETQYF
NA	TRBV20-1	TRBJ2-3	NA	TGCAGTGCTAGGCCATCCCGGGGCGAAACAGATACGCAGTATTTT	CSARPSRGETDTQYF
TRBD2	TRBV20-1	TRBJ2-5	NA	TGCAGTGCTAGCAAGCCTAGCGGGGGGGCAGAGACCCAGTACTTC	CSASKPSGGAETQYF
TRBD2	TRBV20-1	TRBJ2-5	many	TGCAGTGCTAGGACTAGCCGGGAGACCCAGTACTTC	CSARTSRETQYF
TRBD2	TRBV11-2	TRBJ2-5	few	TGTGCCAGCAGCCAGGGACTAGCGTATAAGGAGTACTTC	CASSQGLAYKEYF
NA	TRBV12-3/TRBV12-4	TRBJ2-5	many	TGTGCCAGCAGTTTAGGTTGGGGACAAGAGACCCAGTACTTC	CASSLGWGQETQYF
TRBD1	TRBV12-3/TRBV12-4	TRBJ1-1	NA	TGTGCCAGCAGTGTGGACAGGATTAACACTGAAGCTTTCTTT	CASSVDRINTEAFF
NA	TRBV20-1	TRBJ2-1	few	TGCAGCGAGACAGGTTTCTCCCATGAGCAGTTCTTC	CSETGFSHEQFF
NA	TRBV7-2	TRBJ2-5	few	TGTGCCAGCAGCTCTCTTTCGGGGTACCAAGAGACCCAGTACTTC	CASSSLSGYQETQYF
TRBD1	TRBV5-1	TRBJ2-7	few	TGTGCTAGCAGCTTAGGACAGGGTATCGGCGAGCAGTACTTC	CASSLGQGIGEQYF
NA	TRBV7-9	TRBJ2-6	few	TGTGCCAGCAGCACAGTACGACAGGACTCCATCTCTGGGGCCAACGTCCTGACTTTC	CASSTVRQDSISGANVLTF
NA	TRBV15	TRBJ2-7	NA	TGTGCCACCAGCAGAGGATGGAGGGGACAGTCAGGGGGGTACTCCTACGAGCAGTACTTC	CATSRGWRGQSGGYSYEQYF
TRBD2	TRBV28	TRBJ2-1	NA	TGTGCCAGCAGTTTAAGGGGAGGGGTAGCAAATGAGCAGTTCTTC	CASSLRGGVANEQFF
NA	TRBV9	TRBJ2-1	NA	TGTGCCAGCAGCCCAAACAGGGTTGGCAATGAGCAGTTCTTC	CASSPNRVGNEQFF
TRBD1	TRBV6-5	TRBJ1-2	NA	TGTGCCAGCAGTTCCCATGGACAGGGTCACTATGGCTACACCTTC	CASSSHGQGHYGYTF
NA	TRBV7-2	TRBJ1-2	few	TGTGCCAGCAGCTTAGCAGGTCGGGGTCACTATGGCTACACCTTC	CASSLAGRGHYGYTF